The 23 T cell receptor beta chains below all came from one sample that was sequenced in a study of blood T cell repertoires in COVID-19. TCRdb keeps only in-frame clones here, not all; method: immunoSEQ multiplex PCR. This table has roughly 380,000 clones, around 87% appearing once. The source material was PBMCs or T cells enriched from blood (not recorded which). The origin of the receptors is a man aged 25-40 years who had recovered from COVID-19.

V is TRBV10-3 and J is TRBJ2-7; possibly TRBD1 for D (5 bases). CDR3 size: 12 residues. CDR1 is ENHRY, CDR2 SYGVKD, per germline. Between the trimmed V and J ends, which lost 6 bases and 3 bases, there was a span of 9 bases. The CDR3 DNA sequence: TGTGCCATCAGCCCAACAGGCTACGAGCAGTACTTC. It translates to CAISPTGYEQYF.

This clone was observed a few times. The chain uses TRBV6-4 and TRBJ1-2; D is unresolved. V lost 0 bases and J 8 bases, leaving 7 bases between the germline ends. Looked up from germline, CDR1 is MRHNA and CDR2 is SNTAGT. This CDR3 has 12 residues. The CDR3 bases are TGTGCCAGCAGTGACTCGGGCGCCGGCTACACCTTC. Its translation: CASSDSGAGYTF.

This chain uses TRBV6-5 with TRBJ1-1; possibly TRBD1 for D (6 bases). The germline CDR1 and CDR2 sequences are MNHEY and SVGAGI. This CDR3 is 15 amino acids long. V was cut by 6 bases and J by 3 bases, with 17 bases left in between. The CDR3 reads CASRRGIGRDTEAFF. The DNA for the CDR3 is TGTGCCAGCAGGAGGGGGATAGGTAGGGACACTGAAGCTTTCTTT.

The V and J genes are TRBV30 and TRBJ1-3; 9 nucleotides match TRBD1. The V and J ends lost 4 bases and 0 bases, in that order; junction bases with no gene match: 13. The CDR3 is made up of 18 amino acids. CDR1 GTSNPN and CDR2 SVGIG come from the germline V gene (reference sequence). Here the CDR3 reads CAWNSDRGRQISGNTIYF. CDR3 bases: TGTGCCTGGAATTCGGACAGGGGCCGTCAAATCTCTGGAAACACCATATATTTT.

This chain uses TRBV5-1 with TRBJ1-1, with TRBD1 as a possible D gene (5 bases). The germline V gene has CDR1 SGHRS and CDR2 YFSETQ. V lost 3 bases and J 1 base, leaving 10 bases between the germline ends. The CDR3 loop spans 14 amino acids. This chain's CDR3 is CASSSDNPNTEAFF. CDR3 nucleotides: TGCGCCAGCAGCTCGGACAACCCGAACACTGAAGCTTTCTTT.

This rearrangement joins TRBV5-6 to TRBJ1-1; no clear D gene. The CDR3 totals 14 residues. V gave up 6 bases and J gave up 4 bases, with 16 bases separating them. Germline CDR1 SGHDT, CDR2 YYEEEE. CDR3 residues: CASIKRVMTTEAFF. CDR3 DNA sequence: TGTGCCAGCATCAAGCGGGTTATGACCACTGAAGCTTTCTTT.

This sequence joins TRBV6-5 and TRBJ2-3, with 7 positions matching TRBD2. Losses at the gene ends were 4 bases for V and 1 base for J; bases not matched to a gene: 5. Germline V lookup: CDR1 MNHEY, CDR2 SVGAGI. This CDR3 contains 15 residues. The CDR3 loop reads CASSWRGTGTDTQYF. CDR3 in DNA: TGTGCCAGCAGTTGGCGGGGGACGGGCACAGATACGCAGTATTTT.

This rearrangement joins TRBV4-2 to TRBJ1-1; D possibly corresponds to TRBD1 (6 bases). CDR3 length equals 14 residues. The V gene's germline CDR1 is LGHNA and CDR2 YNFKEQ. V lost 1 base to trimming and J lost 8 bases, with 14 bases between them. The CDR3 protein is CASSQGGGLTEAFF. CDR3 coding DNA: TGTGCCAGCAGCCAAGGGGGGGGGCTTACAGAAGCTTTCTTT.

This clone was found once. V and J are TRBV3-1 (or the pseudogene TRBV3-2) and TRBJ1-3; D unresolved. The CDR3 runs 16 residues. Trimming removed 4 bases at V and 3 bases at J, with 16 bases between. Germline CDR1 reads LGHDT; CDR2 reads YNNKEL (reference sequence). The CDR3 loop reads CASSPTQRASGNTIYF. CDR3 nucleotide sequence: TGTGCCAGCAGCCCAACTCAGAGGGCGAGTGGAAACACCATATATTTT.

V usage is TRBV3-1 (or the pseudogene TRBV3-2) and J usage is TRBJ1-5, with a possible D match to TRBD1 (5 bases). The V and J ends lost 0 bases and 6 bases respectively, with 9 bases between them. There are 14 residues in the CDR3. The germline CDR1 and CDR2 sequences are LGHDT and YNNKEL (reference sequence). CDR3: CASSQDKGFQPQHF. CDR3 sequence (DNA): TGTGCCAGCAGCCAAGACAAGGGGTTTCAGCCCCAGCATTTT.

The chain's CDR3 is CASRGLGYGYTF. CDR3 in DNA: TGTGCCAGCAGGGGGCTCGGCTATGGCTACACCTTC. The rearrangement uses TRBV12-3 or TRBV12-4 and TRBJ1-2, with D possibly matching TRBD1 (5 bases). The CDR3 is 12 amino acids. V was cut by 6 bases and J by 4 bases, with 9 bases left in between.

Of note for this clone: Other DNA variants within this sample encode the same CDR3. This chain links TRBV6-5 with TRBJ1-2; possible D gene TRBD1, 5 bases. From germline, CDR1 is MNHEY and CDR2 SVGAGI. CDR3 size: 13 residues. Trimming removed 0 bases at V and 6 bases at J, with 8 bases between. The CDR3 is CASSYSTGDGYTF. The CDR3 DNA reads as TGTGCCAGCAGTTACTCGACGGGGGATGGCTACACCTTC.

The J gene is TRBJ1-2, the V gene TRBV18; D is ambiguous. Germline loops: CDR1 KGHSH, CDR2 LQKENI. Trimming cost V 3 bases and J 4 bases, with 15 bases left between them. The CDR3 totals 15 residues. CDR3 sequence (DNA): TGTGCCAGCTCACCCGGGGTCGGACCCTCCTATGGCTACACCTTC. Protein sequence: CASSPGVGPSYGYTF.

The J gene is TRBJ1-5, the V gene TRBV19; 8 bases fit TRBD1. Germline CDR1 LNHDA, CDR2 SQIVND (reference sequence). V was clipped by 4 bases and J by 2 bases; unmatched bases: 4. CDR3 length: 15 residues. The CDR3 nucleotides are TGTGCCAGTAGTAACCCGGACAGGGGCAATCAGCCCCAGCATTTT. Its translation: CASSNPDRGNQPQHF.

The genes are TRBV7-3 and TRBJ2-3, with 15 nucleotides matching TRBD2. V shed 3 bases and J 2 bases; nucleotides not matched to a gene: 6. Germline CDR1 reads SGHTA; CDR2 reads FQGTGA. This CDR3 comprises 18 residues. The CDR3 protein is CASSFEGLAGGNTDTQYF. CDR3 in DNA: TGTGCCAGCAGCTTCGAGGGACTAGCGGGGGGTAACACAGATACGCAGTATTTT.

The chain recombines TRBV3-1 (or the pseudogene TRBV3-2) with TRBJ2-5; D is perhaps TRBD1 (5 bases). V was trimmed by 7 bases and J by 4 bases, leaving 13 bases between them. This CDR3 region has 13 residues. The V gene's germline CDR1 is LGHDT and CDR2 YNNKEL (reference sequence). The CDR3 loop is CASNLGDLETQYF. CDR3 bases: TGTGCCAGCAACCTAGGGGATTTAGAGACCCAGTACTTC.

The chain employs TRBV5-1 and TRBJ2-7; TRBD2 matches 11 bases. This CDR3 comprises 15 residues. In germline, CDR1 is SGHRS, CDR2 YFSETQ. Unmatched junction bases numbered 8, after V lost 3 bases and J lost 6 bases. For the CDR3, the DNA is TGCGCCAGCAGCTCAGGTAGCGGGGGGGTTCGCGAGCAGTACTTC. It is translated as CASSSGSGGVREQYF.

The rearrangement links TRBV6-6 to TRBJ1-4; D is unresolved. This CDR3 has 12 residues. Germline-derived CDR1 and CDR2 are MNHNY and SVGAGI (reference sequence). V lost 6 bases and J lost 14, with 16 bases in between. The CDR3 region is CASRLDPRDLFF. CDR3 nucleotide sequence: TGTGCCAGCAGATTGGACCCCCGGGATCTGTTTTTT.

The rearrangement uses TRBV5-8 and TRBJ2-3, with D perhaps matching TRBD1 (5 bases). Trimming stripped 4 bases from V and 1 base from J, with 13 bases between. The CDR3 spans 15 residues. Germline lookup yields CDR1 SGHTS and CDR2 YDEGEE. The CDR3 loop is CASSPARQRTDTQYF. CDR3 nucleotides: TGTGCCAGCAGCCCGGCTAGACAGCGCACAGATACGCAGTATTTT.

This clone was seen a single time. The CDR3 bases are TGTGCCTGGTCTCTAGGCACTGAAGCTTTCTTT. Protein sequence: CAWSLGTEAFF. J is TRBJ1-1 and V is TRBV30; D gene uncertain. CDR3 length: 11 amino acids. Germline assignment: CDR1 GTSNPN and CDR2 SVGIG (reference sequence). V was pared by 5 bases and J by 4 bases, with 8 bases between.

V gene TRBV2 combines with J gene TRBJ1-5; no firm D call. The CDR3 runs 16 residues. The germline V gene has CDR1 SNHLY and CDR2 FYNNEI. V lost 3 bases and J 0 bases, leaving 12 bases between the germline ends. The DNA of the CDR3 is TGTGCCAGCAGTGATGGCCGATCAGTTAGCAATCAGCCCCAGCATTTT. Residues: CASSDGRSVSNQPQHF.

This clone was counted a single time. This chain uses TRBV11-2 with TRBJ2-5; D is uncertain. This CDR3 contains 14 residues. CDR1 is SGHAT, CDR2 FQNNGV, per germline. V lost 5 bases and J 2 bases, leaving 12 bases between the germline ends. The DNA for the CDR3 is TGTGCCAGCAGCATCGACTGGCTACAAGAGACCCAGTACTTC. Amino acids: CASSIDWLQETQYF. The whole variable domain, remainder taken from reference TRBV11-2 and TRBJ2-5, is EAGVAQSPRYKIIEKRQSVAFWCNPISGHATLYWYQQILGQGPKLLIQFQNNGVVDDSQLPKDRFSAERLKGVDSTLKIQPAKLEDSAVYLCASSIDWLQETQYFGPGTRLLVL.

The J gene is TRBJ2-7, the V gene TRBV6-4; D is uncertain. Germline V gives CDR1 MRHNA, CDR2 SNTAGT. This CDR3 has 14 amino acids. Deletions cut 6 bases from V and 0 bases from J, with 12 bases between. CDR3 DNA sequence: TGTGCCAGCAGGCCAACCTACAGCTCCTACGAGCAGTACTTC. Translation gives CASRPTYSSYEQYF.